Listed below are T cell receptor beta chains from one sample, sequenced in a study of beta chain features in type 1 diabetes. TCRdb keeps only in-frame clones here, not all; method: immunoSEQ multiplex PCR. Of some 410,000 clones listed, roughly 11% were seen once; the top ten hold less than 0.06%. Sequencing input: naive CD4+ T cells from blood. These receptors were obtained from a young woman in good health. Both conserved end residues are part of each CDR3. Each record gives: J gene, V gene, D gene, clone size, CDR3 protein, CDR3 DNA. A D gene is named only where the DNA matches it firmly. Clone size is stated in some rows and not others, as once, few, many or a class when expanded.

TRBJ1-1 TRBV19 - - CASSPSGITEAFF TGTGCCAGTAGCCCTTCAGGGATCACTGAAGCTTTCTTT
TRBJ2-7 TRBV7-2 - - CASSLGGAPYEQYF TGTGCCAGCAGTCTCGGAGGGGCCCCCTACGAGCAGTACTTC
TRBJ2-1 TRBV11-2 - few CASSLDDGTTYNEQFF TGTGCCAGCAGCTTAGATGATGGCACTACCTACAATGAGCAGTTCTTC
TRBJ1-2 TRBV5-1 - - CASSLQGGSYGYTF TGCGCCAGCAGCTTGCAGGGAGGAAGCTATGGCTACACCTTC
TRBJ2-3 TRBV6-1 - - CASSEEVQSISTDTQYF TGTGCCAGCAGTGAAGAGGTCCAAAGTATTAGCACAGATACGCAGTATTTT
TRBJ2-5 TRBV11-2 - - CASSTGLIQETQYF TGTGCCAGCAGCACCGGACTAATCCAAGAGACCCAGTACTTC
TRBJ1-1 TRBV2 - - CASTEHRTEAFF TGTGCCAGCACTGAACATCGTACTGAAGCTTTCTTT
TRBJ1-5 TRBV6-6 - - CASNQGVSNQPQHF TGTGCCAGCAACCAAGGGGTTAGCAATCAGCCCCAGCATTTT
TRBJ2-7 TRBV7-2 - - CASSLVVQVRPYEQYF TGTGCCAGCAGCTTAGTCGTTCAGGTACGGCCCTACGAGCAGTACTTC
TRBJ2-1 TRBV7-2 - few CASSPRLDPTNEQFF TGTGCCAGCAGCCCGCGACTAGACCCTACTAATGAGCAGTTCTTC
TRBJ2-7 TRBV7-9 - - CASSTNSYEQYF TGTGCCAGCAGCACGAACTCCTACGAGCAGTACTTC
TRBJ2-7 TRBV6-1 TRBD2 few CASSATSGRATYEQYF TGTGCCAGCAGTGCGACTAGCGGGAGGGCCACGTATGAGCAGTACTTC
TRBJ2-7 TRBV29-1 - few CSVESVGAYEQYF TGCAGCGTTGAATCGGTGGGAGCCTACGAGCAGTACTTC
TRBJ2-3 TRBV28 TRBD2 few CASNHGGVADTQYF TGTGCCAGCAACCACGGGGGGGTGGCAGATACGCAGTATTTT
TRBJ2-1 TRBV18 - - CASSPPVRGAAYNEQFF TGTGCCAGCTCACCACCGGTTCGAGGGGCGGCCTACAATGAGCAGTTCTTC
TRBJ1-5 TRBV5-1 - few CASSVDSGWGAQHF TGCGCCAGCAGCGTGGACTCGGGCTGGGGAGCCCAGCATTTT
TRBJ2-7 TRBV7-2 TRBD2 - CASSLATAGGRYEQYF TGTGCCAGCAGCTTAGCGACAGCGGGAGGCCGGTACGAGCAGTACTTC
TRBJ2-2 TRBV7-2 - few CASSPGQPTGELFF TGTGCCAGCAGCCCCGGACAGCCCACCGGGGAGCTGTTTTTT
TRBJ1-1 TRBV19 - few CASSIAGRLNTEAFF TGTGCCAGTAGTATAGCCGGCCGGCTGAACACTGAAGCTTTCTTT
TRBJ2-3 TRBV6-1 - few CASSAEAQYF TGTGCCAGCAGTGCGGAGGCGCAGTATTTT
TRBJ2-5 TRBV29-1 - few CSVDKYQETQYF TGCAGCGTGGACAAGTACCAAGAGACCCAGTACTTC
TRBJ2-7 TRBV2 - few CASSKDYLYEQYF TGTGCCAGCAGTAAGGACTACTTATACGAGCAGTACTTC
TRBJ1-5 TRBV7-6 TRBD1 - CASSLGGGGDQPQHF TGTGCCAGCAGCTTAGGAGGGGGCGGTGATCAGCCCCAGCATTTT
TRBJ1-1 TRBV2 TRBD1 - CASSIARQGPLNTEAFF TGTGCCAGCAGCATAGCGAGACAGGGACCCCTGAACACTGAAGCTTTCTTT
TRBJ2-5 TRBV18 TRBD2 few CASSSYRISGTSGRPFDQYF TGTGCCAGCTCATCCTACAGGATCTCCGGGACTAGCGGGAGGCCTTTCGACCAGTACTTC
TRBJ1-4 TRBV7-8 - once CASSLQGIDNEKLFF TGTGCCAGCAGCCTTCAGGGGATTGATAATGAAAAACTGTTTTTT
TRBJ2-1 TRBV11-2 - - CASSEGSYNEQFF TGTGCCAGCAGTGAAGGGTCGTACAATGAGCAGTTCTTC
TRBJ2-5 TRBV9 - few CASSVLESETQYF TGTGCCAGCAGCGTTCTAGAGTCCGAGACCCAGTACTTC
TRBJ1-1 TRBV4-3 TRBD1 - CASSPYGDSEAFF TGCGCCAGCAGTCCCTATGGGGACAGTGAAGCTTTCTTT
TRBJ2-2 TRBV4-1 - - CASSHRRRAGELFF TGCGCCAGCAGCCACCGCCGGAGGGCCGGGGAGCTGTTTTTT
TRBJ1-2 TRBV5-1 - - CASSLRSTANYGYTF TGCGCCAGCAGCTTGAGGTCTACAGCTAACTATGGCTACACCTTC
TRBJ2-1 TRBV7-2 - - CASSLESSYNEQFF TGTGCCAGCAGCTTAGAGAGCTCCTACAATGAGCAGTTCTTC
TRBJ2-3 TRBV28 - few CASSFDPSTDTQYF TGTGCCAGCAGTTTCGACCCTAGCACAGATACGCAGTATTTT